Presented here are 24 T cell receptor beta chains from one specimen sequenced in a study of molecular identifiers for immune sequencing clone quantification. TCRdb called the PCR reads again in MiXCR, with one record for every CDR3 protein. The sample has over 35,000 distinct CDR3 sequences; around a sixth are singletons. Sequenced sample: naive CD8+ T cells from blood, with Jurkat cell RNA spiked in. Subset described: FACS-sorted CD8+CD4-CCR7+CD45RA+ naive T cells. Every receptor here comes from a human donor in good health. Some libraries in this study had Jurkat cell RNA spiked in.

This clonotype has a count of ten or more. This chain joins TRBV4-3 and TRBJ2-1, with 9 bases aligning to TRBD2. J lost 8 bases, V lost 3 bases, and 8 bases had no gene match. The CDR3 loop spans 15 amino acids. Looked up from germline, CDR1 is LGHNA and CDR2 is YSLEER. CDR3 nucleotide sequence: TGCGCCAGCAGCCATCTAGCGGGAAGAACGTATGAGCAGTTCTTC. It specifies CASSHLAGRTYEQFF.

Remarks on this clonotype: This may arise from a read error, as a much more abundant clone is one base away. The chain employs TRBV5-1 and TRBJ2-1; TRBD2 matches at 11 bases. The CDR3 consists of 16 residues. In germline, CDR1 is SGHRS, CDR2 YFSETQ. CDR3 DNA: TGCGCCAGCGGCTTGGGGAGACTAGCGGGGTACAATGAGCAGTTCTTC. This sequence encodes CASGLGRLAGYNEQFF.

This clonotype has a count of ten or more. The chain joins TRBV7-2 to TRBJ1-6, with a tentative D call TRBD1 (6 bases). The CDR3 has 18 amino acids. V lost 3 bases, J lost 2 bases, and 17 bases lay in between. Per the germline V gene, CDR1 is SGHTA and CDR2 is FQGNSA. CDR3 DNA: TGTGCCAGCAGCTTGACTCCGGGACAACTAACCTATAATTCACCCCTCCACTTT. Protein: CASSLTPGQLTYNSPLHF.

Comment on this clonotype: This may come from a read error, since a much larger clone is one base off. This rearrangement joins TRBV11-2 to TRBJ2-7, with 7 bases aligning to TRBD2. Germline V gene lookup returns CDR1 SGHAT and CDR2 FQNNGV. The CDR3 is 15 amino acids. The CDR3 nucleotides are TGTACCAGCAGCTTAGGCGGGGGAGCTCCCTACGAGCAGTACTTC. It is translated as CTSSLGGGAPYEQYF.

Comments on this clonotype: It may be a read error: a sequence one base away is much more abundant. The rearrangement links TRBV7-6 to TRBJ2-7; 8 bases are shared with TRBD1. The V and J ends lost 3 bases and 3 bases, in that order; junction bases with no gene match: 7. This CDR3 is 15 amino acids long. CDR1 and CDR2 from the germline V gene are SGHVS and FNYEAQ. The DNA of the CDR3 is TGTGCCAGCAGCTTCGGACAGGGCCCCCTCTACGAGCAGTACTTC. Amino acid sequence: CASSFGQGPLYEQYF.

V is TRBV7-2 and J is TRBJ1-6; 10 positions match TRBD1. This CDR3 is built from 17 residues. The V and J ends lost 7 bases and 7 bases, in that order; junction bases with no gene match: 13. CDR1 SGHTA and CDR2 FQGNSA come from the germline V gene. CDR3 DNA: TGTGCCAGCAATTCAGGTTGGGGACAGGGGTGGAATTCACCCCTCCACTTT. Translation gives CASNSGWGQGWNSPLHF.

This clonotype was detected only a few times. The rearrangement uses TRBV4-1 and TRBJ1-5; tentative D call: TRBD1 (5 bases). The CDR3 consists of 17 residues. V was clipped by 3 bases and J by 2 bases, with 17 bases between them. Per the germline V gene, CDR1 is MGHRA and CDR2 is YSYEKL. CDR3 loop: CASSHPQGSGGNQPQHF. The CDR3 nucleotides are TGCGCCAGCAGCCACCCCCAGGGCTCCGGGGGCAATCAGCCCCAGCATTTT.

This clonotype was counted at least ten times. The rearrangement links TRBV11-2 to TRBJ2-1; 7 bases match TRBD2. Germline lookup yields CDR1 SGHAT and CDR2 FQNNGV. The V and J ends lost 1 base and 4 bases, in that order; junction bases with no gene match: 4. The CDR3 length is 15 residues. The CDR3 here is CASSLAGGSYNEQFF. In nucleotides, the CDR3 is TGTGCCAGCAGCTTAGCGGGCGGGAGTTACAATGAGCAGTTCTTC.

This clonotype was seen many times. CDR3 coding DNA: TGTGCCAGCAGCGTCCCCCGGGGGCAACAATATGAAGAGACCCAGTACTTC. It specifies CASSVPRGQQYEETQYF. The rearrangement joins TRBV28 to TRBJ2-5; D is possibly TRBD1 or TRBD2 (6 bases each). The CDR3 spans 17 residues. The ends were cut back, 6 bases at V and 3 bases at J, with 23 bases in the middle. Germline values: CDR1 MDHEN, CDR2 SYDVKM.

This clonotype was seen repeatedly, ten times or more. The V and J genes are TRBV7-2 and TRBJ2-3; 10 bases are shared with TRBD2. CDR3 length: 18 residues. Germline CDR1 reads SGHTA; CDR2 reads FQGNSA. V dropped 1 base and J dropped 3; count of bases not matched to a gene: 10. In DNA form, the CDR3 reads TGTGCCAGCAGCTTAGAACGGCTAGCGGGAGTCAAGACAGATACGCAGTATTTT. Translation gives CASSLERLAGVKTDTQYF.

This clonotype was seen at least ten times. This chain joins TRBV7-2 and TRBJ2-5; 13 nucleotides match TRBD2. CDR3 length: 17 amino acids. Losses at the gene ends were 6 bases for V and 4 bases for J; bases not matched to a gene: 11. The germline V gene encodes CDR1 SGHTA and CDR2 FQGNSA. CDR3 nucleotide sequence: TGTGCCAGCAGTCAAAGGACTAGCGGGAGAGTCGGAGAGACCCAGTACTTC. Encoded protein: CASSQRTSGRVGETQYF. Supplemented by reference TRBV7-2 and TRBJ2-5, the full variable domain reads GAGVSQSPSNKVTEKGKDVELRCDPISGHTALYWYRQSLGQGLEFLIYFQGNSAPDKSGLPSDRFSAERTGGSVSTLTIQRTQQEDSAVYLCASSQRTSGRVGETQYFGPGTRLLVL.

This clonotype was detected only a few times. A much larger clone differs by one base, so this may be a read error. V is TRBV7-8 and J is TRBJ2-7; TRBD2 aligns across 10 bases. Germline CDR1 reads SGHVS; CDR2 reads FQNEAQ. The CDR3 has 14 amino acids. The CDR3 sequence: CGSSLAGGVYEQYF. The DNA of the CDR3 is TGTGGCAGCAGCTTAGCGGGGGGAGTCTACGAGCAGTACTTC.

This clonotype came up many times. The chain joins TRBV4-3 to TRBJ1-5; no reliable D call. In germline, CDR1 is LGHNA, CDR2 YSLEER. V was trimmed by 1 base and J by 7 bases, leaving 8 bases between them. This CDR3 is 13 amino acids long. The CDR3 sequence: CASSQVLYQPQHF. CDR3 bases: TGCGCCAGCAGCCAAGTACTCTACCAGCCCCAGCATTTT.

V is TRBV11-2 and J is TRBJ2-3, with TRBD2 matching 7 bases. Losses at the gene ends were 0 bases for V and 0 bases for J; bases not matched to a gene: 12. The V gene's germline CDR1 is SGHAT and CDR2 FQNNGV. The CDR3 is 19 residues long. The CDR3 DNA follows: TGTGCCAGCAGCTTAGAGTCGGGGGAGGGCCCTCTGAGCACAGATACGCAGTATTTT. Translating it yields CASSLESGEGPLSTDTQYF.

J is TRBJ1-6 and V is TRBV20-1; TRBD1 aligns across 8 bases. Trimming at V came to 2 bases and at J to 5 bases, leaving 2 bases not matched to a gene. This CDR3 has 14 residues. Germline CDR1 is DFQATT and CDR2 is SNEGSKA (reference sequence). CDR3 bases: TGCAGTGCTAGACCGGGACAGGATAATTCACCCCTCCACTTT. This encodes CSARPGQDNSPLHF.

This clonotype appeared a few times. This chain uses TRBV29-1 with TRBJ2-7; no definite D call. Between the trimmed V and J ends, which lost 1 base and 0 bases, there was a span of 10 bases. The CDR3 is made up of 14 amino acids. Looked up from germline, CDR1 is SQVTM and CDR2 is ANQGSEA. The CDR3 nucleotides are TGCAGCGTTGAAGGAGGCGGTAGCTCCTACGAGCAGTACTTC. Translated: CSVEGGGSSYEQYF.

This clonotype was seen repeatedly, ten times or more. V and J are TRBV7-8 and TRBJ2-2; D gene uncertain. V lost 8 bases and J lost 3, with 10 bases in between. Looked up from germline, CDR1 is SGHVS and CDR2 is FQNEAQ. The CDR3 length is 13 residues. Here the CDR3 DNA reads TGTGCCAGCGAGTCTCGGGACACCGGGGAGCTGTTTTTT. Amino acids: CASESRDTGELFF.

The rearrangement uses TRBV6-6 and TRBJ2-3; D may be TRBD1 or TRBD2 (7 bases each). Germline-derived CDR1 and CDR2 are MNHNY and SVGAGI (reference sequence). The CDR3 consists of 16 residues. The germline V and J ends were trimmed by 8 bases and 4 bases, with 22 bases remaining between them. The DNA of the CDR3 is TGTGCCAGCCTAGGGGAGGGGGCGAGGAGCCCAGATACGCAGTATTTT. Translation gives CASLGEGARSPDTQYF.

This clonotype was detected ten times or more. The chain carries TRBV6-2 or TRBV6-3 and TRBJ1-5; 9 nucleotides align to TRBD1. V lost 0 bases to trimming and J lost 0 bases; unmatched junction nucleotides: 6. The germline gives CDR1 MNHEY, CDR2 SVGEGT. The CDR3 is 18 residues long. CDR3 sequence: CASSYSRDREYSNQPQHF. The CDR3 nucleotides read TGTGCCAGCAGTTACTCCCGGGACAGGGAATATAGCAATCAGCCCCAGCATTTT.

For this clonotype: This clone may be a read error of a much larger clone one base away. The chain carries TRBV28 and TRBJ1-5, with TRBD1 matching 7 bases. The CDR3 loop spans 14 amino acids. Trimming took 6 bases from V and 4 from J; bases not matched to a gene: 6. Germline CDR1 is MDHEN and CDR2 is SYDVKM. The CDR3 reads CASSMTGRNQPQHF. The CDR3 DNA follows: TGTGCCAGCAGCATGACAGGGCGAAATCAGCCCCAGCATTTT.

For this clonotype: This may come from a read error, since a much larger clone is one base off. The chain uses TRBV29-1 and TRBJ1-4; D might be TRBD1 (5 bases). V was trimmed by 7 bases and J by 3 bases, leaving 18 bases between them. Germline V gene lookup returns CDR1 SQVTM and CDR2 ANQGSEA. The CDR3 has 15 amino acids. CDR3 region: CSAYDSGKANEKLFF. Written as DNA, the CDR3 is TGCAGCGCCTATGACTCAGGGAAGGCTAATGAAAAACTGTTTTTT.

This clonotype was seen at least ten times. The chain uses TRBV21-1 and TRBJ2-6. TRBV21-1 is listed as a pseudogene. CDR3 length: 15 amino acids. The CDR3 DNA follows: TGTGCCAGCAGAGTGATCCGCTCTGGGGCCAACGTCCTGACTTTC. Translated: CASRVIRSGANVLTF.

This clonotype was found many times. V and J are TRBV7-2 and TRBJ2-1; tentative D call: TRBD1 (6 bases). The V and J ends lost 4 bases and 1 base respectively, with 11 bases between them. The CDR3 contains 15 residues. CDR1 is SGHTA, CDR2 FQGNSA, per germline. CDR3 amino acids: CASSYSTGSYNEQFF. The CDR3 DNA is TGTGCCAGCAGCTATAGTACAGGGTCCTACAATGAGCAGTTCTTC.

This clonotype was detected many times. The V and J genes are TRBV9 and TRBJ1-1; D is perhaps TRBD1 (5 bases). V was trimmed by 4 bases and J by 4 bases, leaving 14 bases between them. CDR3 length equals 14 residues. The germline gives CDR1 SGDLS, CDR2 YYNGEE. CDR3 sequence (DNA): TGTGCCAGCAGCCCAGGCTTCGGGGGCACTGAAGCTTTCTTT. Translation gives CASSPGFGGTEAFF.